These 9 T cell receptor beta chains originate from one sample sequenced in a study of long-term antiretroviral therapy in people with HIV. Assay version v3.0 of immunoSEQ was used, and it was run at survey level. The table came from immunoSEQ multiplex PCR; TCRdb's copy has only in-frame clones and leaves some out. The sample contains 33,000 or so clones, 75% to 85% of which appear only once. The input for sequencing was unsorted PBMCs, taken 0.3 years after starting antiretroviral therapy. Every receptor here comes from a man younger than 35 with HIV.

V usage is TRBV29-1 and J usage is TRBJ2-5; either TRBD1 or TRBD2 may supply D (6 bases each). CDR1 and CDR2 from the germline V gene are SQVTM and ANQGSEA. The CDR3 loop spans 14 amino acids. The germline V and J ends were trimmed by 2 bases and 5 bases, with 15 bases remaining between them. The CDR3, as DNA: TGCAGCGTTGAATTCCGGGGGCCGTGGGAGACCCAGTACTTC. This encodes CSVEFRGPWETQYF. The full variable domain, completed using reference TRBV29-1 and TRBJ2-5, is SAVISQKPSRDICQRGTSLTIQCQVDSQVTMMFWYRQQPGQSLTLIATANQGSEATYESGFVIDKFPISRPNLTFSTLTVSNMSPEDSSIYLCSVEFRGPWETQYFGPGTRLLVL.

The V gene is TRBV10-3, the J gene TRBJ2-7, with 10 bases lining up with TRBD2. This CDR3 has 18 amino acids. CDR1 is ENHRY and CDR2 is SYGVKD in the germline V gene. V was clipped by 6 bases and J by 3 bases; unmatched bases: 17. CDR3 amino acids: CAISLVAMSGRESYEQYF. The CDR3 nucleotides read TGTGCCATCAGCCTGGTAGCGATGAGCGGGAGGGAAAGCTACGAGCAGTACTTC.

The CDR3 is CASSASLRGSSTDTQYF. The CDR3 DNA reads as TGCGCCAGCAGCGCATCCCTCAGGGGGAGTAGCACAGATACGCAGTATTTT. The rearrangement joins TRBV5-1 to TRBJ2-3; 7 bases align to TRBD1. CDR3 length: 17 amino acids. CDR1 SGHRS and CDR2 YFSETQ come from the germline V gene. V lost 4 bases, J lost 0 bases, and 11 bases stayed unmatched.

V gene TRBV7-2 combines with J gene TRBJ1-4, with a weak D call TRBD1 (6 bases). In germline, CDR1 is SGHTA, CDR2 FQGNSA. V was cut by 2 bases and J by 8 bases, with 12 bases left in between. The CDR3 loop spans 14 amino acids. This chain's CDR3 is CASSLQGLGEKLFF. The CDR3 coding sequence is TGTGCCAGCAGCTTACAGGGGCTCGGAGAAAAACTGTTTTTT.

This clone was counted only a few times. The chain's CDR3 is CASSVGGHSNQPQHF. The CDR3 bases are TGTGCCAGCAGCGTAGGAGGTCATAGCAATCAGCCCCAGCATTTT. The V gene is TRBV9, the J gene TRBJ1-5, with no clear D. CDR3 length equals 15 residues. Deletions cut 0 bases from V and 0 bases from J, with 7 bases between. CDR1 is SGDLS and CDR2 is YYNGEE in the germline V gene.

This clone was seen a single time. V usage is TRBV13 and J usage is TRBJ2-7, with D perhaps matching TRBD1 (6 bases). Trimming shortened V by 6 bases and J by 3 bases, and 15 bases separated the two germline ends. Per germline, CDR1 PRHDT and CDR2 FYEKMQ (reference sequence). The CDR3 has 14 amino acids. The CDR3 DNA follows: TGTGCCAGCAGATACCGGACAGAAAGCTACGAGCAGTACTTC. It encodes CASRYRTESYEQYF.

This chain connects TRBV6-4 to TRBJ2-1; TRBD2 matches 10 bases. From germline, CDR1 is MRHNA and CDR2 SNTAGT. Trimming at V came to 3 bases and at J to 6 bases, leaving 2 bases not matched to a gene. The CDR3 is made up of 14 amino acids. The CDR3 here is CASSEAGGPNEQFF. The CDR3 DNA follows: TGTGCCAGCAGTGAAGCGGGAGGGCCCAATGAGCAGTTCTTC.

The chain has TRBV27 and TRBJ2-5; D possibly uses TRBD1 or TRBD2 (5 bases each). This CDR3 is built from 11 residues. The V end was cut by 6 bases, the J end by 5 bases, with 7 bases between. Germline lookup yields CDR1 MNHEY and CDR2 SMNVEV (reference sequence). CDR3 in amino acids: CASSWGETQYF. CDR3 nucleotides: TGTGCCAGCAGCTGGGGGGAGACCCAGTACTTC.

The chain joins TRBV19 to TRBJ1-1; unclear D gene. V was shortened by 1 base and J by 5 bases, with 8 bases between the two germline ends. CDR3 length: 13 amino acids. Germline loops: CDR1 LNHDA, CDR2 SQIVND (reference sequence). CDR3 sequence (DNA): TGTGCCAGTAGTATAGTTATGGGTACTGAAGCTTTCTTT. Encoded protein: CASSIVMGTEAFF.